A selection of T cell receptor beta chains follows, all from one sample in a study of cytomegalovirus exposure and HLA in healthy donors. Measured with immunoSEQ multiplex PCR; TCRdb has only the in-frame clones, and not every one. Among around 140,000 clones, about two thirds were seen once, and the ten largest hold approximately 1.6%. The sample was PBMCs. These receptor sequences come from a young woman in good health and CMV-seronegative. CDR3s include the opening cysteine and the closing phenylalanine or tryptophan. A D gene is named only where the DNA matches it firmly. A row's size may be missing; if present it is once, few, many or a size class.

TRBV7-2	TRBJ1-2	NA	NA	13	CASSDQGLGGYTF	TGTGCCAGCAGCGACCAGGGACTTGGTGGCTACACCTTC
TRBV6-1	TRBJ1-2	few	NA	12	CASSDTSYGYTF	TGTGCCAGCAGTGATACATCCTATGGCTACACCTTC
TRBV18	TRBJ1-2	NA	NA	14	CASSEQGSNYGYTF	TGTGCCAGCTCAGAACAGGGTTCTAACTATGGCTACACCTTC
TRBV27	TRBJ1-2	NA	TRBD1	14	CASSWDRVGYGYTF	TGTGCCAGCAGTTGGGACAGGGTTGGGTATGGCTACACCTTC
TRBV7-2	TRBJ1-4	NA	TRBD1	15	CASSRGTGGNEKLFF	TGTGCCAGCAGCCGGGGGACAGGGGGAAATGAAAAACTGTTTTTT
TRBV6-5	TRBJ1-1	NA	NA	14	CASTRAGPNTEAFF	TGTGCCAGCACCCGGGCAGGGCCGAACACTGAAGCTTTCTTT
TRBV10-1	TRBJ2-2	once	TRBD2	17	CASSGTLAGGGFGELFF	TGCGCCAGCAGTGGTACTTTAGCGGGAGGAGGGTTCGGGGAGCTGTTTTTT
TRBV5-8	TRBJ1-4	NA	TRBD1	17	CASSRRDRVTTNEKLFF	TGTGCCAGCAGCCGCCGGGACAGGGTAACAACTAATGAAAAACTGTTTTTT
TRBV6-5	TRBJ1-1	few	NA	12	CASSGQITEAFF	TGTGCCAGCAGTGGACAGATCACTGAAGCTTTCTTT
TRBV7-6	TRBJ2-2	NA	NA	14	CASSYRDRTGELFF	TGTGCCAGCAGCTACAGGGATCGGACCGGGGAGCTGTTTTTT
TRBV27	TRBJ1-5	NA	TRBD1	19	CASSLVPGQGVNSNQPQHF	TGTGCCAGCAGTTTAGTTCCGGGACAGGGGGTCAATAGCAATCAGCCCCAGCATTTT
TRBV4-3	TRBJ2-3	NA	TRBD2	18	CASSQEQALLREDAEQYF	TGCGCCAGCAGCCAAGAGCAGGCCCTGCTGCGGGAGGACGCAGAGCAGTATTTT
TRBV5-1	TRBJ2-1	NA	TRBD2	16	CASSFGTSGSMDEQFF	TGCGCCAGCAGCTTTGGGACTAGCGGGAGTATGGATGAGCAGTTCTTC
TRBV30	TRBJ2-5	NA	NA	13	CAWGAGARETQYF	TGTGCCTGGGGGGCGGGGGCTAGAGAGACCCAGTACTTC
TRBV7-2	TRBJ2-3	few	TRBD1	14	CASSPGTGEDTQYF	TGTGCCAGCAGCCCAGGGACAGGGGAAGATACGCAGTATTTT
TRBV14	TRBJ2-3	NA	NA	15	CASSQGRTVTDTQYF	TGTGCCAGCAGCCAGGGAAGGACAGTCACAGATACGCAGTATTTT
TRBV19	TRBJ1-5	few	TRBD1	15	CASSLTGHSNQPQHF	TGTGCCAGTAGCCTGACAGGGCATAGCAATCAGCCCCAGCATTTT
TRBV7-2	TRBJ2-3	NA	TRBD2	13	CASSLGGGREQYF	TGTGCCAGCAGCTTAGGAGGCGGGAGGGAACAGTATTTT
TRBV18	TRBJ2-2	NA	TRBD2	18	CASSAHSLAGQTTGELFF	TGTGCCAGCTCAGCACACAGCCTAGCGGGTCAAACCACCGGGGAGCTGTTTTTT
TRBV6-6	TRBJ2-2	NA	TRBD2	15	CASRVGDYGTGELFF	TGTGCCAGCAGAGTGGGGGACTACGGCACCGGGGAGCTGTTTTTT
TRBV6-6	TRBJ2-1	NA	TRBD2	15	CASSYWPSGYNEQFF	TGTGCCAGCAGTTACTGGCCTAGCGGGTACAATGAGCAGTTCTTC
TRBV10-3	TRBJ1-4	NA	TRBD1	15	CAISDGQGRREKLFF	TGTGCCATCAGTGACGGACAGGGGAGGCGGGAAAAACTGTTTTTT
TRBV28	TRBJ1-6	NA	NA	13	CASSSPPNSPLHF	TGTGCCAGCAGTTCCCCCCCAAATTCACCCCTCCACTTT
TRBV27	TRBJ2-1	NA	NA	15	CASSLFLPLRNEQFF	TGTGCCAGCAGCCTCTTCCTACCCCTCCGCAATGAGCAGTTCTTC
TRBV7-3	TRBJ1-1	NA	TRBD1	14	CASSTGTGNTEAFF	TGTGCCAGCAGCACCGGGACAGGGAACACTGAAGCTTTCTTT
TRBV11-2	TRBJ1-1	NA	NA	13	CASSVQENTEAFF	TGTGCCAGCAGCGTACAGGAGAACACTGAAGCTTTCTTT
TRBV7-9	TRBJ1-2	medium-sized	NA	13	CASRGGAAYGYTF	TGTGCCAGCAGGGGGGGGGCAGCCTATGGCTACACCTTC
TRBV28	TRBJ1-2	few	TRBD1	13	CASYGQGSGGYTF	TGTGCCAGCTACGGACAGGGGAGTGGTGGCTACACCTTC
TRBV7-9	TRBJ2-2	NA	NA	15	CASSNSGANTGELFF	TGTGCCAGCAGCAATAGCGGAGCGAACACCGGGGAGCTGTTTTTT
TRBV10-3	TRBJ2-6	once	NA	13	CAISDAGANVLTF	TGTGCCATCAGTGACGCTGGGGCCAACGTCCTGACTTTC
TRBV7-9	TRBJ2-2	NA	TRBD1	15	CASSSLQGASGELFF	TGTGCCAGCAGCAGCTTACAGGGGGCCTCCGGGGAGCTGTTTTTT
TRBV5-1	TRBJ2-7	NA	TRBD2	15	CASSFVAGGAYEQYF	TGCGCCAGCAGCTTCGTAGCGGGGGGGGCCTACGAGCAGTACTTC
TRBV7-3	TRBJ2-1	NA	NA	19	CASSTRQGRGLAEYNEQFF	TGTGCCAGCAGCACCCGACAGGGGCGGGGGCTAGCGGAATACAATGAGCAGTTCTTC
TRBV7-7	TRBJ2-3	NA	TRBD2	17	CASSLDASGPSTDTQYF	TGTGCTAGCAGCTTAGACGCTAGCGGACCTAGCACAGATACGCAGTATTTT
TRBV9	TRBJ2-3	few	NA	17	CASSVAVSEGSADTQYF	TGTGCCAGCAGCGTAGCGGTATCGGAGGGTAGCGCGGATACGCAGTATTTT
TRBV9	TRBJ1-3	once	TRBD1	19	CASSGPLGTGSLSGNTIYF	TGTGCCAGCAGCGGCCCCCTCGGGACAGGGTCCCTGTCTGGAAACACCATATATTTT
TRBV6-5	TRBJ2-1	NA	NA	14	CASSYSLVRYEQFF	TGTGCCAGCAGTTACTCACTAGTTAGGTATGAGCAGTTCTTC
TRBV6-5	TRBJ2-5	NA	TRBD2	14	CASSSGLAGETQYF	TGTGCCAGCAGTTCCGGACTAGCGGGAGAGACCCAGTACTTC
TRBV2	TRBJ1-5	NA	NA	11	CASSDGQPQHF	TGTGCCAGCAGTGACGGTCAGCCCCAGCATTTT
TRBV10-1	TRBJ2-1	NA	NA	11	CASSDGIEQFF	TGCGCCAGCAGTGACGGGATTGAGCAGTTCTTC
TRBV11-2	TRBJ1-1	NA	TRBD1	15	CASSLDGTGRTEAFF	TGTGCCAGCAGCTTAGACGGGACAGGTCGAACTGAAGCTTTCTTT
TRBV2	TRBJ2-7	NA	TRBD1	12	CASSRQGYEQYF	TGTGCCAGCAGTAGACAGGGTTACGAGCAGTACTTC
TRBV20-1	TRBJ1-5	NA	NA	11	CSAKGGQPQHF	TGCAGTGCGAAAGGAGGTCAGCCCCAGCATTTT
TRBV28	TRBJ2-3	NA	NA	12	CASRKITDTQYF	TGTGCCAGCAGAAAAATAACAGATACGCAGTATTTT
TRBV11-3	TRBJ2-3	NA	TRBD2	18	CASSLDSVAGPPADTQYF	TGTGCCAGCAGCTTAGATTCGGTAGCGGGACCACCAGCAGATACGCAGTATTTT
TRBV28	TRBJ2-3	few	NA	13	CASSLARLDTQYF	TGTGCCAGCAGTTTAGCGCGTCTAGATACGCAGTATTTT